Below, 28 T cell receptor beta chains from the same sample are listed, as sequenced in a study of identical twins. MiXCR was run by TCRdb on the 5' RACE reads, yielding one entry per CDR3 protein. Of under 900,000 distinct CDR3 sequences listed, over 9% are singletons. A further study also used this sample, focusing on yellow fever vaccine responses in identical twins.

The sample was PBMCs. Receptor source: a woman under 30 in good health.

This clonotype was counted at least ten times. The rearrangement uses TRBV7-7 and TRBJ2-2; D is possibly TRBD1 (6 bases). The V end lost 5 bases, the J end lost 6 bases, and 10 bases lay between the germline ends. CDR3 length: 13 residues. The germline gives CDR1 SSHAT, CDR2 FNYEAQ (reference sequence). This CDR3 is CASSLSGAGELFF. The CDR3 bases are TGTGCCAGCAGCCTCTCAGGGGCCGGGGAGCTGTTTTTT.

The V gene is TRBV29-1, the J gene TRBJ2-7; D possibly corresponds to TRBD1 (5 bases). The length of the CDR3 is 14 residues. The V gene's germline CDR1 is SQVTM and CDR2 ANQGSEA. Trimming took 6 bases from V and 0 from J, leaving 15 bases between them. The CDR3 region is CSVFLRQSSYEQYF. CDR3 coding DNA: TGCAGCGTCTTTCTTCGACAGTCCTCCTACGAGCAGTACTTC.

This clonotype was counted a few times. V gene TRBV20-1 combines with J gene TRBJ1-6, with 9 bases matching TRBD1. Germline assignment: CDR1 DFQATT and CDR2 SNEGSKA (reference sequence). V trimming: 0 bases; J trimming: 9 bases; junction bases outside the gene matches: 9. This CDR3 spans 16 amino acids. CDR3 region: CSARDLTGGESSPLHF. The CDR3 coding sequence is TGCAGTGCTAGAGATTTAACAGGGGGCGAGAGTTCACCCCTCCACTTT.

The rearrangement uses TRBV7-8 and TRBJ2-7; tentatively, D is TRBD1 (6 bases). The length of the CDR3 is 13 residues. Germline-derived CDR1 and CDR2 are SGHVS and FQNEAQ. The V end lost 5 bases, the J end lost 3 bases, and 11 bases lay between the germline ends. CDR3 bases: TGTGCCAGCAGCCTGGACAGCCGCTACGAGCAGTACTTC. Protein: CASSLDSRYEQYF.

This clonotype has only a few counts. The gene calls are TRBV6-5 and TRBJ1-1; 11 bases are a match to TRBD1. V lost 3 bases and J lost 6; bases outside the gene matches: 9. From germline, CDR1 is MNHEY and CDR2 SVGAGI. The CDR3 consists of 16 residues. Here the CDR3 DNA reads TGTGCCAGCAGTTATATTCGTTCGGGACAGGGGGCTGAAGCTTTCTTT. Amino acid sequence: CASSYIRSGQGAEAFF.

At least ten counts were recorded for this clonotype. The genes are TRBV12-3 or TRBV12-4 and TRBJ2-5; 10 bases are a match to TRBD2. CDR3 length: 14 amino acids. V trimming: 6 bases; J trimming: 2 bases; junction bases outside the gene matches: 3. The CDR3, as DNA: TGTGCCAGCAGCGCTAGCGGGGGACAAGAGACCCAGTACTTC. Its translation: CASSASGGQETQYF.

The rearrangement uses TRBV20-1 and TRBJ2-3, with TRBD2 identical over 8 bases. Germline lookup yields CDR1 DFQATT and CDR2 SNEGSKA (reference sequence). Unmatched junction bases numbered 5, after V lost 1 base and J lost 5 bases. The CDR3 loop spans 14 amino acids. In DNA, the CDR3 is TGCAGTGCTAGAGGGTCGGGGGGGGTAGATACGCAGTATTTT. It codes for CSARGSGGVDTQYF.

This clonotype was observed a handful of times. The CDR3: CASSSLGQGNTGELFF. The CDR3 DNA reads TGTGCCAGCAGCTCCCTCGGACAGGGGAACACCGGGGAGCTGTTTTTT. This chain links TRBV11-2 with TRBJ2-2, with 8 bases fitting TRBD1. The ends lost 4 bases at V and 1 base at J; junction bases unmatched: 5. From germline, CDR1 is SGHAT and CDR2 FQNNGV. The CDR3 length is 16 residues.

This clonotype was observed a few times. The gene calls are TRBV24-1 and TRBJ2-1; 7 bases are shared with TRBD1. Germline CDR1 and CDR2: KGHDR and SFDVKD. The CDR3 covers 15 residues. Germline trimming cut 1 base from V and 7 bases from J; bases unmatched to any gene: 6. This CDR3 reads CATSDFRGLVNEQFF. CDR3 sequence (DNA): TGTGCCACCAGTGATTTTAGGGGGCTGGTGAATGAGCAGTTCTTC.

This clonotype was seen repeatedly, ten times or more. The chain joins TRBV6-1 to TRBJ1-5; 8 bases match TRBD1. The trim removed 6 bases at V and 1 base at J, leaving 14 bases unmatched. Per germline, CDR1 MNHNS and CDR2 SASEGT. The CDR3 is made up of 18 amino acids. The CDR3 is CASSPVGDRISSNQPQHF. In DNA, the CDR3 is TGTGCCAGCAGCCCCGTGGGGGACAGGATAAGCAGCAATCAGCCCCAGCATTTT.

The gene calls are TRBV6-5 and TRBJ2-1; 8 nucleotides match TRBD2. V dropped 5 bases and J dropped 6; count of bases not matched to a gene: 12. Germline assignment: CDR1 MNHEY and CDR2 SVGAGI. CDR3 length: 16 amino acids. The CDR3 sequence: CASSDWTSWPGNEQFF. The DNA of the CDR3 is TGTGCCAGCAGTGACTGGACTAGCTGGCCCGGCAATGAGCAGTTCTTC.

This rearrangement joins TRBV5-1 to TRBJ1-1; D gene unclear. Trimming pared 0 bases from V and 2 bases from J, leaving 14 bases between. Looked up from germline, CDR1 is SGHRS and CDR2 is YFSETQ. CDR3 size: 16 residues. As DNA, the CDR3 is TGCGCCAGCAGCTTGGCTGGTGGCAGAAGTAACACTGAAGCTTTCTTT. This sequence encodes CASSLAGGRSNTEAFF.

This clonotype was seen only a few times. The genes are TRBV28 and TRBJ2-6; 7 bases agree with TRBD1. This CDR3 spans 16 amino acids. Per germline, CDR1 MDHEN and CDR2 SYDVKM. With V trimmed by 10 bases and J by 2 bases, 11 bases remained unmatched. CDR3 region: CATSSPGTAGANVLTF. The CDR3 DNA follows: TGTGCCACCTCTTCCCCCGGGACAGCTGGGGCCAACGTCCTGACTTTC.

This clonotype was recorded many times. V usage is TRBV20-1 and J usage is TRBJ1-5; D unclear. CDR1 and CDR2 (germline): DFQATT, SNEGSKA (reference sequence). The CDR3 length is 11 residues. V lost 6 bases and J lost 13, with 16 bases in between. The CDR3 here is CSAPVGPIQHF. CDR3 bases: TGCAGTGCCCCCGTAGGGCCTATTCAGCATTTT.

A few counts support this clonotype. The genes are TRBV29-1 and TRBJ2-4; the match to TRBD1 covers 7 bases. Germline V lookup: CDR1 SQVTM, CDR2 ANQGSEA. V lost 2 bases and J lost 6; bases outside the gene matches: 1. The CDR3 spans 12 residues. CDR3 nucleotide sequence: TGCAGCGTTGAAACAGGGGCAAACATTCAGTACTTC. Translated: CSVETGANIQYF.

There are a few counts of this clonotype. The V and J genes are TRBV20-1 and TRBJ2-5; maybe TRBD2 (5 bases). The germline CDR1 and CDR2 sequences are DFQATT and SNEGSKA (reference sequence). V was shortened by 5 bases and J by 7 bases, with 14 bases between the two germline ends. The CDR3 totals 12 residues. CDR3 amino acids: CSAETPSGTQYF. CDR3 nucleotides: TGCAGTGCTGAAACGCCCAGCGGGACCCAGTACTTC.

V and J are TRBV6-1 and TRBJ1-5; D is perhaps TRBD1 (5 bases). The CDR3 totals 14 residues. V lost 6 bases and J 7 bases, leaving 16 bases between the germline ends. Germline loops: CDR1 MNHNS, CDR2 SASEGT. The DNA of the CDR3 is TGTGCCAGCAGCGAGAACAGGCTCGCGCAGCCCCAGCATTTT. Encoded protein: CASSENRLAQPQHF.

V and J are TRBV3-1 and TRBJ2-4, with D perhaps being TRBD1 or TRBD2 (6 bases each). Germline CDR1 is LGHDT and CDR2 is YNNKEL (reference sequence). V was trimmed by 4 bases and J by 13 bases, leaving 11 bases between them. The CDR3 extends over 11 amino acids. The DNA for the CDR3 is TGTGCCAGCAGCCGCCGGGGGCTACAGTACTTC. It encodes CASSRRGLQYF.

V and J are TRBV10-3 and TRBJ1-5; no reliable D call. CDR1 and CDR2 (germline): ENHRY, SYGVKD. The CDR3 loop spans 13 amino acids. With 8 bases removed from V and 3 bases from J, the gap between germline ends came to 11 bases. CDR3 bases: TGTGCCATCCGAGGGCAGGTCAATCAGCCCCAGCATTTT. Encoded protein: CAIRGQVNQPQHF.

At least ten counts were recorded for this clonotype. The chain couples TRBV28 to TRBJ1-1; D is undetermined. CDR1 is MDHEN and CDR2 is SYDVKM in the germline V gene. The CDR3 is 14 residues long. The V end lost 5 bases, the J end lost 1 base, and 11 bases lay between the germline ends. The CDR3 is CASSDERRNTEAFF. The CDR3 DNA reads as TGTGCCAGCAGTGATGAGCGAAGGAACACTGAAGCTTTCTTT.

The J gene is TRBJ2-7, the V gene TRBV20-1; 8 nucleotides line up with TRBD2. V lost 6 bases to trimming and J lost 1 base; unmatched junction nucleotides: 11. The CDR3 is made up of 15 amino acids. Germline V CDR1 and CDR2: DFQATT, SNEGSKA (reference sequence). This CDR3 is CSADRGGRKSYEQYF. CDR3 DNA sequence: TGCAGTGCCGACCGGGGCGGGAGGAAATCCTACGAGCAGTACTTC.

This clonotype was counted only a few times. The rearrangement uses TRBV5-6 and TRBJ2-3; D not certain. Trimming removed 5 bases at V and 5 bases at J, with 12 bases between. Germline loops: CDR1 SGHDT, CDR2 YYEEEE. CDR3 length: 13 amino acids. CDR3 amino acids: CASRLNEGDTQYF. CDR3 DNA sequence: TGTGCCAGCAGGCTCAACGAAGGAGATACGCAGTATTTT.

The rearrangement joins TRBV14 to TRBJ2-1; 7 bases are a match to TRBD2. The trim removed 4 bases at V and 8 bases at J, leaving 11 bases unmatched. The CDR3 spans 15 residues. CDR1 SGHDN and CDR2 FVKESK come from the germline V gene. In DNA form, the CDR3 reads TGTGCCAGCAGCCCCCTGGGGGTGGGGGGGGATGAGCAGTTCTTC. It is translated as CASSPLGVGGDEQFF.

The table lists this clonotype with a few counts. The CDR3 DNA follows: TGTGCCAGCAGTGCCATAGGATCGGTGGGATTGACTAATCAGCCCCAGCATTTT. Residues: CASSAIGSVGLTNQPQHF. This chain uses TRBV2 with TRBJ1-5; unclear D gene. This CDR3 region has 18 residues. Germline V gene lookup returns CDR1 SNHLY and CDR2 FYNNEI. V lost 4 bases and J lost 4, with 23 bases in between. Combining the CDR3 with reference TRBV2 and TRBJ1-5 gives the whole variable domain EPEVTQTPSHQVTQMGQEVILRCVPISNHLYFYWYRQILGQKVEFLVSFYNNEISEKSEIFDDQFSVERPDGSNFTLKIRSTKLEDSAMYFCASSAIGSVGLTNQPQHFGDGTRLSIL.

This clonotype was detected ten times or more. The genes are TRBV5-1 and TRBJ2-3, with D possibly TRBD1 on 6 matching bases. CDR1 and CDR2 (germline): SGHRS, YFSETQ. This CDR3 is built from 15 residues. V was clipped by 2 bases and J by 1 base, with 11 bases between them. The DNA of the CDR3 is TGCGCCAGCAGCTTCCGTGGGGGCCGCACAGATACGCAGTATTTT. This encodes CASSFRGGRTDTQYF.

The chain employs TRBV11-2 and TRBJ2-5; weak D call: TRBD2 (5 bases). The CDR3 consists of 15 residues. Trimming stripped 5 bases from V and 1 base from J, with 14 bases between. Germline CDR1 and CDR2: SGHAT and FQNNGV. This chain's CDR3 is CASSNSPGTQETQYF. The CDR3 DNA is TGTGCCAGCAGCAACTCACCGGGAACCCAAGAGACCCAGTACTTC.

The rearrangement uses TRBV13 and TRBJ2-2, with 12 bases aligning to TRBD2. Trimming at V came to 6 bases and at J to 6 bases, leaving 5 bases not matched to a gene. Germline values: CDR1 PRHDT, CDR2 FYEKMQ (reference sequence). CDR3 length: 15 residues. In DNA, the CDR3 is TGTGCCAGCAGTCCACTAGCGGGAGGAGCCGGGGAGCTGTTTTTT. Its translation: CASSPLAGGAGELFF.

This clonotype was seen more than once but under ten times. J is TRBJ2-1 and V is TRBV7-3; D might be TRBD2 (5 bases). CDR1 SGHTA and CDR2 FQGTGA come from the germline V gene. This CDR3 is built from 14 residues. The V end was cut by 5 bases, the J end by 7 bases, with 15 bases between. The CDR3 spells CASSPRGSVNEQFF. CDR3 bases: TGTGCCAGCAGCCCACGCGGTAGCGTTAATGAGCAGTTCTTC.